This is a list of T cell receptor beta chains from one sample in a study of blood T cell repertoires in COVID-19. Measured with immunoSEQ multiplex PCR; TCRdb has only the in-frame clones, and not every one. The sample has under 250,000 clones, 83% seen once. Source material: peripheral blood. These receptor sequences come from a woman in her forties or fifties with acute or convalescent COVID-19. Each CDR3 is given with its conserved first and last residue. The D gene is left open where the match is weak. Size is omitted from some rows. Given values are once, few, many or a class for expanded clones.

>TRBJ2-3|-|TRBV5-4|TRBD2
TGTGCCAGCACACCGCGCAGCGGGAGGGCCGTAGATACGCAGTATTTT
CASTPRSGRAVDTQYF
>TRBJ1-1|-|TRBV7-2|-
TGTGCCAGCTCCTTCGCGGGTGGGATGAACACTGAAGCTTTCTTT
CASSFAGGMNTEAFF
>TRBJ2-2|-|TRBV9|-
TGTGCCAGCAGCGTAGGGGACTTTCCCGGGGAGCTGTTTTTT
CASSVGDFPGELFF
>TRBJ2-7|-|TRBV5-1|-
TGCGCCAGCAGCTTGGGCGGCGCAACCTACGAGCAGTACTTC
CASSLGGATYEQYF
>TRBJ1-2|once|TRBV29-1|TRBD1
TGCAGCGTTGGGGGACAGCCCTTGGAAGCTAACTATGGCTACACCTTC
CSVGGQPLEANYGYTF
>TRBJ1-5|-|TRBV5-5|TRBD1
TGTGCCAGCAGCCCCGACAGGGGAGATCAGCCCCAGCATTTT
CASSPDRGDQPQHF
>TRBJ2-2|-|TRBV19|TRBD2
TGTGCCAGTAGTATGACTAGCGGGAGTTACGGGGAGCTGTTTTTT
CASSMTSGSYGELFF
>TRBJ1-2|-|TRBV29-1|TRBD1
TGCAGCGTTGAAGATAGTGAGGGGGCCTACTATGGCTACACCTTC
CSVEDSEGAYYGYTF
>TRBJ2-7|few|TRBV23-1|-
TGCGCCAGCAGTCAATCGGGGGCAGGCTACTACGAGCAGTACTTC
CASSQSGAGYYEQYF
>TRBJ2-2|-|TRBV29-1|-
TGCAGCGCAAATCTAGATTTCGGGGAGCTGTTTTTT
CSANLDFGELFF
>TRBJ2-2|-|TRBV11-2|TRBD1
TGTGCCAGCAGCCCCCGGACAGGGAAGTATCCCGGGGAGCTGTTTTTT
CASSPRTGKYPGELFF
>TRBJ1-2|few|TRBV20-1|-
TGCAGGAGCGGGGAGGATGGCTACACCTTC
CRSGEDGYTF
>TRBJ2-7|once|TRBV6-5|-
TGTGCCAGCAGTCGTTCCCAGACTAGCTACGAGCAGTACTTC
CASSRSQTSYEQYF
>TRBJ2-1|-|TRBV7-9|-
TGTGCCAGCAGCTTAAATCTAGCGAGTTACAATGAGCAGTTCTTC
CASSLNLASYNEQFF
>TRBJ1-1|once|TRBV9|TRBD1
TGTGCCAGCAGCTTACTGCTCCGGACAGGGCTGAACACTGAAGCTTTCTTT
CASSLLLRTGLNTEAFF
>TRBJ2-3|once|TRBV5-1|TRBD1
TGCGCCAGCAGCTTGGGACAGGGGGCGGGCACAGATACGCAGTATTTT
CASSLGQGAGTDTQYF
>TRBJ1-1|-|TRBV19|-
TGTGCCAGTAGTAGGGAGTTGAAAACTGAAGCTTTCTTT
CASSRELKTEAFF
>TRBJ1-2|-|TRBV24-1|TRBD1
TGTGCCACCAGTGATCCGAACAGGGGGGATGGCTACACCTTC
CATSDPNRGDGYTF
>TRBJ1-6|-|TRBV6-6|TRBD1
TGTGCCAGCAGTCAAACCGGACAGGGTTTTGATTCACCCCTCCACTTT
CASSQTGQGFDSPLHF
>TRBJ1-2|-|TRBV27|TRBD1
TGTGCCAGCAGTGGTAAGGGGGCGGCCCTATATGGCTACACCTTC
CASSGKGAALYGYTF
>TRBJ1-5|-|TRBV11-3|-
TGTGCCAGCAGCTTCTTGATTACAGGGAATCATCAGCCCCAGCATTTT
CASSFLITGNHQPQHF
>TRBJ1-2|-|TRBV11-2|-
TGTGCCAGCAGCTTACAGGGAAGGGGCTACACCTTC
CASSLQGRGYTF
>TRBJ2-1|-|TRBV2|TRBD2
TGTGCCAGCGGACACCGGGGGGATTACAATGAGCAGTTCTTC
CASGHRGDYNEQFF
>TRBJ2-7|few|TRBV3-1/TRBV3-2|TRBD1
TGTGCCAGCAGCCGCGGACAGGGGCAGAACGAGCAGTACTTC
CASSRGQGQNEQYF
>TRBJ2-3|-|TRBV11-1|TRBD2
TGTGCCAGCAGCTTCGGACTAGCGGGAGTTACAGATACGCAGTATTTT
CASSFGLAGVTDTQYF
>TRBJ1-5|once|TRBV4-1|-
TGCGCCAGCAGCCAGGAGGGACGGCGAAATCAGCCCCAGCATTTT
CASSQEGRRNQPQHF
>TRBJ1-1|-|TRBV24-1|-
TGTGCCACCGGGGTAAGGGGGGGGACTGAAGCTTTCTTT
CATGVRGGTEAFF
>TRBJ2-5|-|TRBV11-2|-
TGTGCCAGCAGCTTAGGCGACAGGCTGGAGACCCAGTACTTC
CASSLGDRLETQYF
>TRBJ2-3|-|TRBV29-1|-
TGCAGCGTTAGCCTAGGGGGCACAGATACGCAGTATTTT
CSVSLGGTDTQYF
>TRBJ2-3|-|TRBV29-1|TRBD1
TGCAGCGTTCGTCGGACAGGGGCAGATACGCAGTATTTT
CSVRRTGADTQYF